This T cell receptor (beta chain) was obtained from a study of T-cell reconstitution after alpha-beta-depleted transplantation in children. The V gene's germline CDR1 is MNHEY and CDR2 SMNVEV (reference sequence). V was trimmed by 0 bases and J by 7 bases, leaving 10 bases between them. The CDR3 totals 13 residues. Unique molecular identifiers were incorporated during preparation of the TCRbeta library. TCRdb re-called the PCR reads with MiXCR, one entry per CDR3 protein. The sample records some 240,000 distinct CDR3 sequences, approximately 9.8% being singletons. This clonotype was counted many times.

The chain uses TRBV27 and TRBJ2-7, with D maybe TRBD1 (7 bases). The specimen comprised PBMCs from the stem cell graft donor, sampled from the stem cell graft. The receptor's source is a human donor who donated a stem cell graft to a child with SCID. The chain's CDR3 is CASSLSEGAEQYF. Written as DNA, the CDR3 is TGTGCCAGCAGTTTATCGGAGGGGGCTGAGCAGTACTTC.